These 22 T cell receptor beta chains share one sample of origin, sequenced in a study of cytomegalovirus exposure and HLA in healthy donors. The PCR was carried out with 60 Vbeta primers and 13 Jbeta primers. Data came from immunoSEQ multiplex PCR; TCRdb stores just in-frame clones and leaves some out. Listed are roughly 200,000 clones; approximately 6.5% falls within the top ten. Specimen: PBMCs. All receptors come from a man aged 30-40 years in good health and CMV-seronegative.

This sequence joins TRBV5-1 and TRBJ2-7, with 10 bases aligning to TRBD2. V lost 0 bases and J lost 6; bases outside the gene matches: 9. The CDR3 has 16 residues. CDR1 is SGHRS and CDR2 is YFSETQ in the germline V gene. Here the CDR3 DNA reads TGCGCCAGCAGCTTGGCCGGTCTAGCGGGGGCAGGCGAGCAGTACTTC. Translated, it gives CASSLAGLAGAGEQYF.

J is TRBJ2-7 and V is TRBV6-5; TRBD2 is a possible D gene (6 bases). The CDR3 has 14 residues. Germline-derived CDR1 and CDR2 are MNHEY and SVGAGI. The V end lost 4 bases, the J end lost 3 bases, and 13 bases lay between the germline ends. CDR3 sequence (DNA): TGTGCCAGCAGTTCCGCTGGGGGACTCTACGAGCAGTACTTC. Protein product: CASSSAGGLYEQYF.

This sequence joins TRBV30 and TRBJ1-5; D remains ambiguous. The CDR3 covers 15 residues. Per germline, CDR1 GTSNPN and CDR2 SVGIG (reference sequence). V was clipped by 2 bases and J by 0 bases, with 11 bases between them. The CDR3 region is CAWSRRSYSNQPQHF. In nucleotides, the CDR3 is TGTGCCTGGAGTAGGAGGAGTTATAGCAATCAGCCCCAGCATTTT.

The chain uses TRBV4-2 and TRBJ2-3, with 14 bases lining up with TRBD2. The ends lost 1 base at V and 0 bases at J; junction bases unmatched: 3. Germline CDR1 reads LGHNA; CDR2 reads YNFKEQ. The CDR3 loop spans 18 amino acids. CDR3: CASSQGLAGGPSTDTQYF. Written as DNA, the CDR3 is TGTGCCAGCAGCCAAGGACTAGCGGGGGGGCCTAGCACAGATACGCAGTATTTT.

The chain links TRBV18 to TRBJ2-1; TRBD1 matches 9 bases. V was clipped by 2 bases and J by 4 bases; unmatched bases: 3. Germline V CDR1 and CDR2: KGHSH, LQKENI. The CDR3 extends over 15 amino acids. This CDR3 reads CASSPRGQGYNEQFF. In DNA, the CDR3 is TGTGCCAGCTCACCAAGGGGACAGGGTTACAATGAGCAGTTCTTC.

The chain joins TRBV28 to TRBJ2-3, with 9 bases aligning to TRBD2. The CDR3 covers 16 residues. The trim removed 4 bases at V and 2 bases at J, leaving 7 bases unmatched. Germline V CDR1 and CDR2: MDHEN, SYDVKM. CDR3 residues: CASSSALAGNTDTQYF. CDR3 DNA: TGTGCCAGCAGTTCCGCGCTAGCGGGAAACACAGATACGCAGTATTTT.

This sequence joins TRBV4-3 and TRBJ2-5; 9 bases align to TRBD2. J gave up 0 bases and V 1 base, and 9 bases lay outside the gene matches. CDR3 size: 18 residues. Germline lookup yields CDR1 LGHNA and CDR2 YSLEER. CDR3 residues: CASSQAVPAGGYQETQYF. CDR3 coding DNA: TGCGCCAGCAGCCAAGCGGTCCCCGCGGGGGGGTACCAAGAGACCCAGTACTTC.

The CDR3 reads CASSGGQGPTDTDTQYF. Here the CDR3 DNA reads TGTGCCAGTAGTGGGGGACAGGGGCCTACCGACACAGATACGCAGTATTTT. The chain links TRBV19 to TRBJ2-3, with TRBD1 identical over 10 bases. Trimming removed 5 bases from V and 2 bases from J; junction bases left unmatched: 10. Germline V CDR1 and CDR2: LNHDA, SQIVND (reference sequence). The CDR3 spans 17 residues.

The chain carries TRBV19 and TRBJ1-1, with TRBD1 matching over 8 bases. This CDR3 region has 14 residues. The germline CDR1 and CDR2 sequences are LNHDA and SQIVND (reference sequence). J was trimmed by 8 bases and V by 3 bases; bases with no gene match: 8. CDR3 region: CASSISRGRGEAFF. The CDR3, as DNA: TGTGCCAGTAGTATTTCCAGGGGGCGCGGGGAAGCTTTCTTT.

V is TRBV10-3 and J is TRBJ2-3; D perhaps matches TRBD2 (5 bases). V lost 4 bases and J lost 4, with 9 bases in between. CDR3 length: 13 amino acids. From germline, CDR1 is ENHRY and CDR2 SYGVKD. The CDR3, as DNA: TGTGCCATCAGTGCTGCGGGCCCAGATACGCAGTATTTT. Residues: CAISAAGPDTQYF.

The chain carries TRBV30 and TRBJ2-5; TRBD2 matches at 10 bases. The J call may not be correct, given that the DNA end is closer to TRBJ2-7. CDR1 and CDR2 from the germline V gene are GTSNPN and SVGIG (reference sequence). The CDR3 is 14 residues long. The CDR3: CAWSVRAGGHEQYF. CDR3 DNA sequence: TGTGCCTGGAGTGTTCGAGCGGGAGGGCACGAGCAGTACTTC.

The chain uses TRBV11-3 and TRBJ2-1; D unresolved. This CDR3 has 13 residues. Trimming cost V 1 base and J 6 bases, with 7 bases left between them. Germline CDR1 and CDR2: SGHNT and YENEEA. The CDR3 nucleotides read TGTGCCAGCAGCTTAGGAGACTCCAATGAGCAGTTCTTC. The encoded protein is CASSLGDSNEQFF. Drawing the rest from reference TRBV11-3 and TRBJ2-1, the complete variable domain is EAGVVQSPRYKIIEKKQPVAFWCNPISGHNTLYWYLQNLGQGPELLIRYENEEAVDDSQLPKDRFSAERLKGVDSTLKIQPAELGDSAVYLCASSLGDSNEQFFGPGTRLTVL.

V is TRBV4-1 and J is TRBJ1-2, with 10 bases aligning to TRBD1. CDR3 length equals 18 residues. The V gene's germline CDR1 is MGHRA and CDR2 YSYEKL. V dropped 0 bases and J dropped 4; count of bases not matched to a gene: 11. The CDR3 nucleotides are TGCGCCAGCAGCCAAGACCCGGGACAGGGGTCAAAAATCTATGGCTACACCTTC. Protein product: CASSQDPGQGSKIYGYTF.

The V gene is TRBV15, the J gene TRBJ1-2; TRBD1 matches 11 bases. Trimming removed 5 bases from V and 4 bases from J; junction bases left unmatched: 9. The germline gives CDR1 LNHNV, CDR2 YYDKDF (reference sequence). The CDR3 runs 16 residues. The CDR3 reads CATSGAGQGAFYGYTF. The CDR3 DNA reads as TGTGCCACCAGCGGGGCAGGACAGGGGGCTTTCTATGGCTACACCTTC.

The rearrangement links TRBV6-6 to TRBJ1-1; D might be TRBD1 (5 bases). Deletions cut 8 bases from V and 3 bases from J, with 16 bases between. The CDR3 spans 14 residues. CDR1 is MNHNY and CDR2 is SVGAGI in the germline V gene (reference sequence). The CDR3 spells CASESGGSDTEAFF. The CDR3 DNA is TGTGCCAGCGAAAGTGGGGGGTCGGACACTGAAGCTTTCTTT.

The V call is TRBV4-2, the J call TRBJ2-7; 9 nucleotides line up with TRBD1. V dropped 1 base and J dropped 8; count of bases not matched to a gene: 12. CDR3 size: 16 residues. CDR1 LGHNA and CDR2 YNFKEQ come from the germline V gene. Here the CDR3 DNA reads TGTGCCAGCAGCCAAGCAACAGGGGGCGCGGAGGGAAAGCAGTACTTC. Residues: CASSQATGGAEGKQYF.

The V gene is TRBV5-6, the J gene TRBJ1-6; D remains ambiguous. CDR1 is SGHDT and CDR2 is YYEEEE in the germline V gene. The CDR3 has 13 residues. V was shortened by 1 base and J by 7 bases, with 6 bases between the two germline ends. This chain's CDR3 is CASSLFGNSPLHF. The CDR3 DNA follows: TGTGCCAGCAGCTTGTTCGGGAATTCACCCCTCCACTTT.

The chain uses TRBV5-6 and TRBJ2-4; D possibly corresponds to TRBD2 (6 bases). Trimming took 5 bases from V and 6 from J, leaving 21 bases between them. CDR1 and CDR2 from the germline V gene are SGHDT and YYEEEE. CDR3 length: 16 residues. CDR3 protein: CASRTMGPFGGNIQYF. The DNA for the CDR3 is TGTGCCAGCAGGACCATGGGGCCCTTCGGGGGAAACATTCAGTACTTC.

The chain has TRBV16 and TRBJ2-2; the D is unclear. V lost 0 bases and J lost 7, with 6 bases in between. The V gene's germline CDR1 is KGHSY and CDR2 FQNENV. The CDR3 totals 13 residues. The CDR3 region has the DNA TGTGCCAGCAGCCAATCGAAGCGCGGGGAGCTGTTTTTT. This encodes CASSQSKRGELFF. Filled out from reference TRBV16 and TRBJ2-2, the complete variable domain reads GEEVAQTPKHLVRGEGQKAKLYCAPIKGHSYVFWYQQVLKNEFKFLISFQNENVFDETGMPKERFSAKCLPNSPCSLEIQATKLEDSAVYFCASSQSKRGELFFGEGSRLTVL.

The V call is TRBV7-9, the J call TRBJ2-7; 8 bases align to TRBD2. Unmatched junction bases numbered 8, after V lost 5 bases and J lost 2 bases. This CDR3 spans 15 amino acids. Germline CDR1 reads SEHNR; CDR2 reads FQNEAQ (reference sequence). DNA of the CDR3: TGTGCCAGCAGCCGAAGTAGCGGGACCGCCTACGAGCAGTACTTC. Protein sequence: CASSRSSGTAYEQYF.

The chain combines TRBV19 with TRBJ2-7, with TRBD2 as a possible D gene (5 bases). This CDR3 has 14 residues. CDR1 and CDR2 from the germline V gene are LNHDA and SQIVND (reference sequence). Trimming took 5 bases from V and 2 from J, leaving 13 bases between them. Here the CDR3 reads CASSVIARAYEQYF. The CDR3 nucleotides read TGTGCCAGTAGTGTCATAGCGAGAGCCTACGAGCAGTACTTC.

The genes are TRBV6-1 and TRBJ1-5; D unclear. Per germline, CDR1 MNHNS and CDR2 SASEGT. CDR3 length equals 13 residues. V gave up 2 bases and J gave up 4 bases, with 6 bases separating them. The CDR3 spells CASSELGNQPQHF. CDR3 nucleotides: TGTGCCAGCAGTGAACTAGGTAATCAGCCCCAGCATTTT.